This T cell receptor (beta chain) was recorded in a study of CD8+ T cells in alopecia areata. Study overall: Treatment with tofacitinib (6 to 18 months) was followed by 6 months off drug. Study-level points and caveats: Among patients, TCR sharing was less clear than in mice, a difference possibly due in part to HLA diversity in the patient population.

Points on this clone: The antigen remains unidentified.

CDR3 length equals 12 residues. In germline, CDR1 is SGHTA, CDR2 FQGNSA. Trimming shortened V by 4 bases and J by 1 base, and 5 bases separated the two germline ends. Treatment described: oral pan-JAK inhibitor, 5-10 mg twice daily. Sorting of PBMCs yielded the CD4+ and CD8+ T cells. Investigators isolated RNA and reverse transcribed it into cDNA to act as the sequencing template. The table came from immunoSEQ multiplex PCR; TCRdb's copy has only in-frame clones and leaves some out. The table has some 99,000 clones, 60% to 65% seen once; the top ten hold around 16%. The chain uses TRBV7-2 and TRBJ2-7; D is ambiguous. Sequenced material: CD8+ T cells sorted from blood, taken at week 4, from a patient treated with tofacitinib. The clonotype originates from a human donor with alopecia areata. The CDR3 DNA sequence: TGTGCCAGCAGCTCGATTTCCTACGAGCAGTACTTC. It is translated as CASSSISYEQYF.